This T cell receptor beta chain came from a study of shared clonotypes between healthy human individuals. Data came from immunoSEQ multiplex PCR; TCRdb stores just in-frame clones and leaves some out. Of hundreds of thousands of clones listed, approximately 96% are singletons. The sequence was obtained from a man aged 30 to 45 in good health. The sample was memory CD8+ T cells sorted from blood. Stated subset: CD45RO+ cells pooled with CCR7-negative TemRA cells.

CDR3 amino acids: CASSPGTSGTSYEQYF. Written as DNA, the CDR3 is TGTGCCAGCAGCCCCGGGACTAGCGGGACGTCCTACGAGCAGTACTTC. The chain recombines TRBV7-2 with TRBJ2-7; 13 bases line up with TRBD2. The CDR3 has 16 residues. V shed 5 bases and J 1 base; nucleotides not matched to a gene: 5. CDR1 and CDR2 (germline): SGHTA, FQGNSA.